This TCR beta chain derives from a study of OX40 agonist ivuxolimab in advanced cancers. As for the study in general: Prior anti-PD-1, anti-PD-L1 or anti-CTLA-4 therapy was allowed; around 40% had some. Points from the study as a whole: On average, CD8+ T cells showed a greater number of expanded clones than CD4+. Which antigen the expanded peripheral T cells recognized is unknown. In the 0.1 to 3.0 mg/kg range, CD4+ and CD8+ blood T cells had expanded clonally by week 6.

Worth noting for this clone: The antigen is unknown.

The protocol was immunoSEQ multiplex PCR, while the TCRdb copy is restricted to in-frame clones and leaves out a portion. The repertoire holds tens of thousands of clones, with roughly 90% as singletons. Germline trimming cut 4 bases from V and 5 bases from J; bases unmatched to any gene: 3. Germline CDR1 and CDR2: SGHRS and YFSETQ. This CDR3 has 14 amino acids. The sequenced sample was CD4+ or CD8+ T cells sorted from blood, obtained in a trial of the OX40 agonist ivuxolimab. The receptor was derived from an adult with an advanced solid tumor such as melanoma, head and neck, liver or kidney cancer. This chain joins TRBV5-1 and TRBJ1-1, with 12 positions matching TRBD1. In nucleotides, the CDR3 is TGCGCCAGCAGCGGGGACAGGGGGCGGACTGAAGCTTTCTTT. Translating gives CASSGDRGRTEAFF.